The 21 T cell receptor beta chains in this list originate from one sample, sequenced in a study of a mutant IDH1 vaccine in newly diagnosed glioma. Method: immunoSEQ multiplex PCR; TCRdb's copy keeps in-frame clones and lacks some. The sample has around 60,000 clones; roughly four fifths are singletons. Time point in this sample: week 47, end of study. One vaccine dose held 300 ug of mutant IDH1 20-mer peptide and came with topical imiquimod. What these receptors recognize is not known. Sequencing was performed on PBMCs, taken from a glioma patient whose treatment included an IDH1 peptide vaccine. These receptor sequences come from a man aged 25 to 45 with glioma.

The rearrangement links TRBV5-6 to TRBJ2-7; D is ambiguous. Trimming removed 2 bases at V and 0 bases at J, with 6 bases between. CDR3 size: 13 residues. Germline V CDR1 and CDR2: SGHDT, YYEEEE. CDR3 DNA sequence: TGTGCCAGCAGCTTCATGGGCTCCTACGAGCAGTACTTC. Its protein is CASSFMGSYEQYF.

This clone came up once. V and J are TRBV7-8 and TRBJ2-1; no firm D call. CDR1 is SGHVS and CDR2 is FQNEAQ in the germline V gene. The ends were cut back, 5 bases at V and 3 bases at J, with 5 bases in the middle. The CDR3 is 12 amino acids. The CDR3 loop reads CASSTGYNEQFF. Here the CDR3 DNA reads TGTGCCAGCAGCACGGGCTACAATGAGCAGTTCTTC.

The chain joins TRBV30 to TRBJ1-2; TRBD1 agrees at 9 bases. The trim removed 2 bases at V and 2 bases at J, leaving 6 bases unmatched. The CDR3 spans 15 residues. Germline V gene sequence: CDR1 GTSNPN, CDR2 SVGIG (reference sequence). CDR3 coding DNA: TGTGCCTGGAGTTCCCCCGGGACAGGGAACTATGGCTACACCTTC. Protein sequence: CAWSSPGTGNYGYTF.

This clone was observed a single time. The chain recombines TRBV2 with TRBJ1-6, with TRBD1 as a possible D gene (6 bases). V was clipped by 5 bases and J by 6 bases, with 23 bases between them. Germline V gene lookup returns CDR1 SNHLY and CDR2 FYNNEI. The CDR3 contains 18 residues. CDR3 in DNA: TGTGCCAGCAGTCAACGGCGAACAGGGAGTTCCCCTAATTCACCCCTCCACTTT. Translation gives CASSQRRTGSSPNSPLHF.

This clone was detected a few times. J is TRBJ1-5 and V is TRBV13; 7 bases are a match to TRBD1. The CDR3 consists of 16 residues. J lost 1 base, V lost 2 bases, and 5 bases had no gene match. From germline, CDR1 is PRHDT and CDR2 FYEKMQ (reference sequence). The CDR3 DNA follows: TGTGCCAGCAGCTTAAGCATAGGGGGCAGCAATCAGCCCCAGCATTTT. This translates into CASSLSIGGSNQPQHF.

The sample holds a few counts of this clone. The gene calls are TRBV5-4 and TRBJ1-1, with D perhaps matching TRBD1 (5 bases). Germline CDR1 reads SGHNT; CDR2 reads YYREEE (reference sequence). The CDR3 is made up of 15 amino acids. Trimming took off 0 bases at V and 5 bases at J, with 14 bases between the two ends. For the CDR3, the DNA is TGTGCCAGCAGCTTGGCCCGGGGGATTTTGACTGAAGCTTTCTTT. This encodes CASSLARGILTEAFF.

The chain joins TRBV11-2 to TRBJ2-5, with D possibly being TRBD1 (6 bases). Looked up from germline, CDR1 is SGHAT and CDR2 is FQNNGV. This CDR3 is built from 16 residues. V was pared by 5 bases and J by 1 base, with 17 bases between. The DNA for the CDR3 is TGTGCCAGCAGCCCCAACCGTGGGGGCCCCCAAGAGACCCAGTACTTC. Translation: CASSPNRGGPQETQYF.

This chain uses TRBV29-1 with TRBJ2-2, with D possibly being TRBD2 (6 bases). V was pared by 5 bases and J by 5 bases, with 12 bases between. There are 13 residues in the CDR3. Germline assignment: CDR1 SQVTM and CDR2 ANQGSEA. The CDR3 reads CSVQVGRTGELFF. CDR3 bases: TGCAGCGTTCAGGTGGGGAGGACCGGGGAGCTGTTTTTT.

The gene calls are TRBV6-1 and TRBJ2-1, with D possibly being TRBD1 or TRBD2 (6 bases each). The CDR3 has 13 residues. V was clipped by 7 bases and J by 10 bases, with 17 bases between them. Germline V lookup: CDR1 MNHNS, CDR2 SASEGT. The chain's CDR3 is CASIPGEVWEQFF. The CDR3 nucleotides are TGTGCCAGCATCCCAGGGGAGGTCTGGGAGCAGTTCTTC.

The CDR3 sequence is CASSRAGGFNQPQHF. CDR3 DNA: TGTGCCAGCTCACGAGCGGGGGGATTCAATCAGCCCCAGCATTTT. The chain carries TRBV18 and TRBJ1-5; tentatively, D is TRBD1 (5 bases). Germline assignment: CDR1 KGHSH and CDR2 LQKENI. This CDR3 comprises 15 residues. Trimming shortened V by 4 bases and J by 3 bases, and 13 bases separated the two germline ends.

The CDR3 bases are TGTGCCAGTAGTCACCGACAGGGGACACCCTTTTCAAGCAATCAGCCCCAGCATTTT. Translation: CASSHRQGTPFSSNQPQHF. V and J are TRBV19 and TRBJ1-5; 8 bases are shared with TRBD1. Germline CDR1 reads LNHDA; CDR2 reads SQIVND (reference sequence). The CDR3 runs to 19 residues. Trimming removed 5 bases from V and 1 base from J; junction bases left unmatched: 16.

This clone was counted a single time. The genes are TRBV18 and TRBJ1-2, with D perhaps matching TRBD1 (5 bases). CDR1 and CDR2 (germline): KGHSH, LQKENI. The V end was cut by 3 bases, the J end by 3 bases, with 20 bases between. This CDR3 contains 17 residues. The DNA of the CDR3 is TGTGCCAGCTCACCTCCGGTGAGGGGCCTTGGACACTATGGCTACACCTTC. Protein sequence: CASSPPVRGLGHYGYTF.

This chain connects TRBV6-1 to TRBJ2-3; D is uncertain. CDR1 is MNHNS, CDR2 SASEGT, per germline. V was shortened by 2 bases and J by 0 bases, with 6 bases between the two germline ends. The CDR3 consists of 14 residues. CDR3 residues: CASSEMLSTDTQYF. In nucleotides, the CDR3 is TGTGCCAGCAGTGAAATGCTTAGCACAGATACGCAGTATTTT.

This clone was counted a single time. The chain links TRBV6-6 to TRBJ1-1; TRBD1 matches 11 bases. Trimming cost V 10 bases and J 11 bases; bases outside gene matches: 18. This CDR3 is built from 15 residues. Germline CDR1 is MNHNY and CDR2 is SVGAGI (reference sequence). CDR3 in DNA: TGTGCCACACAACCCCCCGGGACAGGGGGGTTTGGGGCTTTCTTT. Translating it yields CATQPPGTGGFGAFF.

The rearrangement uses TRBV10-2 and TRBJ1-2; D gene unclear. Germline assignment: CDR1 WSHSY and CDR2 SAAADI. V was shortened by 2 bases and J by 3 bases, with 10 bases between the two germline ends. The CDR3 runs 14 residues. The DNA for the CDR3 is TGCGCCAGCAGTGAGAGAACGGTGGACTATGGCTACACCTTC. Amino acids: CASSERTVDYGYTF.

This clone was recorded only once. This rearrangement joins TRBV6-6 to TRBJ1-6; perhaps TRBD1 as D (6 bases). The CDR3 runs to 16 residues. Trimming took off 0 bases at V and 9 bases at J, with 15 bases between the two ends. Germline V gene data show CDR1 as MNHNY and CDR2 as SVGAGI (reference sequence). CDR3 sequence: CASSYSAGEFSSPLHF. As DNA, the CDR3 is TGTGCCAGCAGTTACTCGGCAGGGGAGTTTAGTTCACCCCTCCACTTT.

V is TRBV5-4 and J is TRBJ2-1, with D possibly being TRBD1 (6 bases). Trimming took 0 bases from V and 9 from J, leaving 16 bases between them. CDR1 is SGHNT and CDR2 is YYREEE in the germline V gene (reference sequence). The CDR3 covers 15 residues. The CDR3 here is CASSLEQGPRGEQFF. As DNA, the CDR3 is TGTGCCAGCAGCTTGGAACAGGGCCCTCGGGGTGAGCAGTTCTTC. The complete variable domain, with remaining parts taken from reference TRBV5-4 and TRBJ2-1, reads ETGVTQSPTHLIKTRGQQVTLRCSSQSGHNTVSWYQQALGQGPQFIFQYYREEENGRGNFPPRFSGLQFPNYSSELNVNALELDDSALYLCASSLEQGPRGEQFFGPGTRLTVL.

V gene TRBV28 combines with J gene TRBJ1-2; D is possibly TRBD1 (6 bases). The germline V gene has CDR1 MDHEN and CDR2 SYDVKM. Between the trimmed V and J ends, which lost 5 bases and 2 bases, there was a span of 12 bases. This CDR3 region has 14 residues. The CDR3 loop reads CASSLADRNYGYTF. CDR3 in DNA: TGTGCCAGCAGTCTCGCGGACAGAAACTATGGCTACACCTTC.

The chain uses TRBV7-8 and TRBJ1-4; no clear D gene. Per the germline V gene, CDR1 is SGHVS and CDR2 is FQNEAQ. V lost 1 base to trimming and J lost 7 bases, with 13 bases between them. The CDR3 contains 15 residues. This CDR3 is CASSLGWPKGEKLFF. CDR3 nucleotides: TGTGCCAGCAGCTTAGGTTGGCCCAAGGGTGAAAAACTGTTTTTT.

The CDR3 DNA sequence: TGTGCCAGCAGTGAAGAGTTGCTAGACCCCTACGAGCAGTACTTC. Amino acid sequence: CASSEELLDPYEQYF. The chain carries TRBV2 and TRBJ2-5, with D hard to call. The J call is in doubt because the DNA end fits TRBJ2-7 better. Germline values: CDR1 SNHLY, CDR2 FYNNEI. The length of the CDR3 is 15 residues.

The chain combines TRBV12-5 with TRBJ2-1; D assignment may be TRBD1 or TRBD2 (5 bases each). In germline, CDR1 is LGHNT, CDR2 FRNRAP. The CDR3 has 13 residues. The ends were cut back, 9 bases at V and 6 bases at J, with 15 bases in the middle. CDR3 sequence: CASAGTAVNEQFF. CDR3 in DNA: TGTGCTAGCGCCGGGACGGCCGTCAATGAGCAGTTCTTC.